These 27 T cell receptor beta chains were sequenced from one sample in a study of shared clonotypes between healthy human individuals. Libraries were prepared by immunoSEQ multiplex PCR; TCRdb keeps only in-frame clonotypes and omits some of them. The sample has about 990,000 clones, approximately 78% seen once. Sequenced sample: memory CD4+ T cells from PBMCs. Subset indicated: CD45RA-negative fraction. Receptors were obtained from a young man in good health. Some clones in this sample may be carry-over from other donors' samples.

The chain joins TRBV15 to TRBJ1-5; D is ambiguous. The CDR3 extends over 14 amino acids. Germline V lookup: CDR1 LNHNV, CDR2 YYDKDF (reference sequence). V shed 4 bases and J shed 0 bases, with 7 bases lying between them. This CDR3 is CATSTRYSNQPQHF. In DNA form, the CDR3 reads TGTGCCACCAGCACTCGGTATAGCAATCAGCCCCAGCATTTT.

This clone was recorded a few times. This sequence joins TRBV7-2 and TRBJ2-2; D is unresolved. This CDR3 has 15 residues. Germline V gives CDR1 SGHTA, CDR2 FQGNSA. V gave up 6 bases and J gave up 2 bases, with 13 bases separating them. The CDR3 reads CASSSRSLNTGELFF. The CDR3 nucleotides are TGTGCCAGCAGTTCACGGTCCCTCAACACCGGGGAGCTGTTTTTT.

To note about this clone: The same CDR3 arises from other DNA sequences in this sample as well. The chain is built from TRBV28 and TRBJ2-3, with TRBD2 as a possible D gene (5 bases). Trimming took off 2 bases at V and 5 bases at J, with 8 bases between the two ends. This CDR3 comprises 13 residues. Germline lookup yields CDR1 MDHEN and CDR2 SYDVKM. DNA for the CDR3: TGTGCCAGCAGTTTAGAGGGAATAGATACGCAGTATTTT. Translated, it gives CASSLEGIDTQYF.

The chain links TRBV7-9 to TRBJ1-1, with D possibly being TRBD1 (6 bases). The CDR3 covers 13 residues. Germline-derived CDR1 and CDR2 are SEHNR and FQNEAQ (reference sequence). Trimming pared 5 bases from V and 7 bases from J, leaving 14 bases between. The CDR3, as DNA: TGTGCCAGCAGCGTACAGGGACGGGATGAAGCTTTCTTT. Amino acid sequence: CASSVQGRDEAFF.

This clone was picked up one time. The rearrangement uses TRBV10-3 and TRBJ2-3, with D perhaps TRBD1 or TRBD2 (5 bases each). From germline, CDR1 is ENHRY and CDR2 SYGVKD. V was pared by 4 bases and J by 0 bases, with 17 bases between. The CDR3 sequence is 17 residues long. CDR3 amino acids: CAISGTSGTHSTDTQYF. CDR3 DNA sequence: TGTGCCATCAGTGGCACTTCCGGGACCCACAGCACAGATACGCAGTATTTT.

The sample holds one count of this clone. CDR3 in amino acids: CASSLGKGRQRDQETQYF. In DNA, the CDR3 is TGTGCCAGCAGCCTTGGTAAGGGGCGCCAGCGTGATCAAGAGACCCAGTACTTC. The V and J genes are TRBV27 and TRBJ2-5; TRBD1 might be the D (5 bases). The germline V and J ends were trimmed by 6 bases and 2 bases, with 25 bases remaining between them. Germline loops: CDR1 MNHEY, CDR2 SMNVEV (reference sequence). This CDR3 region has 18 residues.

J is TRBJ2-4 and V is TRBV7-9; D may match TRBD1 or TRBD2 (5 bases each). The germline gives CDR1 SEHNR, CDR2 FQNEAQ (reference sequence). The CDR3 contains 14 residues. V was clipped by 5 bases and J by 9 bases, with 17 bases between them. The CDR3 reads CASSPRGTPSIQYF. The CDR3 DNA reads TGTGCCAGCAGCCCCCGGGGCACACCTAGCATTCAGTACTTC.

This CDR3 reads CAWSVGFGGRPRGTGELFF. The CDR3 DNA reads as TGTGCCTGGAGTGTGGGGTTTGGTGGGCGACCTAGGGGCACCGGGGAGCTGTTTTTT. The chain uses TRBV30 and TRBJ2-2, with D possibly matching TRBD1 (5 bases). The CDR3 sequence is 19 residues long. Looked up from germline, CDR1 is GTSNPN and CDR2 is SVGIG (reference sequence). V lost 0 bases and J lost 4, with 24 bases in between.

This clone has a count of ten or more. This chain uses TRBV29-1 with TRBJ2-2, with unresolved D. Germline CDR1 and CDR2: SQVTM and ANQGSEA. This CDR3 is built from 15 residues. V lost 5 bases and J lost 0, with 13 bases in between. The CDR3 loop reads CSVLLGTPNTGELFF. CDR3 bases: TGCAGCGTTTTGTTGGGAACTCCGAACACCGGGGAGCTGTTTTTT.

This clone came up once. The chain is built from TRBV2 and TRBJ2-4, with 15 bases lining up with TRBD2. Germline V gene data show CDR1 as SNHLY and CDR2 as FYNNEI. The CDR3 is made up of 16 amino acids. Germline trimming cut 7 bases from V and 7 bases from J; bases unmatched to any gene: 8. The CDR3: CASNIGTSGRRNIQYF. In nucleotides, the CDR3 is TGTGCCAGCAACATCGGGACTAGCGGGAGGAGGAACATTCAGTACTTC.

This clone occurred a few times. The CDR3 region is CASSPRQISNTGELFF. CDR3 coding DNA: TGTGCCAGCTCACCCCGACAGATTTCTAACACCGGGGAGCTGTTTTTT. The chain uses TRBV18 and TRBJ2-2, with D tentatively TRBD1 (5 bases). Germline V gene lookup returns CDR1 KGHSH and CDR2 LQKENI. This CDR3 is built from 16 residues. V was pared by 3 bases and J by 2 bases, with 13 bases between.

CDR3 protein: CASSQGYFLAGTDTQYF. The CDR3 region has the DNA TGTGCCAGCAGCCAAGGATATTTTCTAGCGGGTACAGATACGCAGTATTTT. The chain combines TRBV14 with TRBJ2-3, with 8 nucleotides matching TRBD2. The CDR3 totals 17 residues. CDR1 is SGHDN and CDR2 is FVKESK in the germline V gene. After removal of 1 base from V and 3 bases from J, the junction contained 9 bases not matched to a gene.

The chain is built from TRBV2 and TRBJ1-5; 9 bases match TRBD1. The ends lost 8 bases at V and 3 bases at J; junction bases unmatched: 8. The CDR3 sequence is 15 residues long. The germline V gene has CDR1 SNHLY and CDR2 FYNNEI. CDR3 in DNA: TGTGCCAGCGGGGGAAGGACAGGGGTCAATCAGCCCCAGCATTTT. Its protein is CASGGRTGVNQPQHF.

The table lists this clone with a few counts. The gene calls are TRBV29-1 and TRBJ2-3, with TRBD2 matching 8 bases. With V trimmed by 1 base and J by 2 bases, 8 bases remained unmatched. The CDR3 covers 16 residues. Looked up from germline, CDR1 is SQVTM and CDR2 is ANQGSEA. CDR3 DNA sequence: TGCAGCGTTGAAGGGCGCACGGGAGGGCCCACAGATACGCAGTATTTT. It encodes CSVEGRTGGPTDTQYF.

J is TRBJ2-1 and V is TRBV4-3; D is possibly TRBD2 (5 bases). V shed 4 bases and J shed 8 bases, with 18 bases lying between them. The CDR3 runs to 15 residues. Germline V gives CDR1 LGHNA, CDR2 YSLEER. CDR3 amino acids: CASSPTLLDGDEQFF. CDR3 nucleotides: TGCGCCAGCAGCCCTACCTTATTGGACGGGGATGAGCAGTTCTTC.

V and J are TRBV5-1 and TRBJ2-3; TRBD2 matches 10 bases. CDR3 length equals 18 residues. V was pared by 0 bases and J by 4 bases, with 11 bases of the junction left unmatched. Germline CDR1 and CDR2: SGHRS and YFSETQ. CDR3 nucleotide sequence: TGCGCCAGCAGCTTGGTCGCTAGCGGGAGCCCGGTGCCAGATACGCAGTATTTT. Encoded protein: CASSLVASGSPVPDTQYF.

The chain recombines TRBV7-2 with TRBJ2-5, with 7 nucleotides matching TRBD1. The trim removed 4 bases at V and 1 base at J, leaving 3 bases unmatched. The CDR3 has 14 residues. CDR1 SGHTA and CDR2 FQGNSA come from the germline V gene. The CDR3 is CASSWGTAQETQYF. CDR3 in DNA: TGTGCCAGCAGCTGGGGGACAGCCCAAGAGACCCAGTACTTC.

The chain couples TRBV4-2 to TRBJ1-5; tentatively, D is TRBD1 (6 bases). The CDR3 sequence is 14 residues long. From germline, CDR1 is LGHNA and CDR2 YNFKEQ. Trimming pared 0 bases from V and 7 bases from J, leaving 10 bases between. CDR3 in amino acids: CASSQEGGAQPQHF. CDR3 DNA sequence: TGTGCCAGCAGCCAAGAGGGGGGCGCCCAGCCCCAGCATTTT.

The CDR3 DNA reads TGTGCCAGCAGCTGGGACCGGGACAGTGGTCTGCCCCAGCATTTT. This encodes CASSWDRDSGLPQHF. The V call is TRBV7-8, the J call TRBJ1-5; 7 bases line up with TRBD1. CDR3 length: 15 residues. Germline assignment: CDR1 SGHVS and CDR2 FQNEAQ. Trimming removed 4 bases from V and 9 bases from J; junction bases left unmatched: 12.

This chain links TRBV19 with TRBJ2-2; 8 bases fit TRBD2. From germline, CDR1 is LNHDA and CDR2 SQIVND (reference sequence). CDR3 length: 16 amino acids. V dropped 0 bases and J dropped 5; count of bases not matched to a gene: 5. Here the CDR3 reads CASSIDPGLETGELFF. The DNA of the CDR3 is TGTGCCAGTAGTATAGACCCGGGACTAGAGACCGGGGAGCTGTTTTTT. Using reference TRBV19 and TRBJ2-2 for the parts outside the CDR3, the full variable domain is DGGITQSPKYLFRKEGQNVTLSCEQNLNHDAMYWYRQDPGQGLRLIYYSQIVNDFQKGDIAEGYSVSREKKESFPLTVTSAQKNPTAFYLCASSIDPGLETGELFFGEGSRLTVL.

The chain uses TRBV4-2 and TRBJ2-7; 10 bases line up with TRBD2. Germline CDR1 reads LGHNA; CDR2 reads YNFKEQ. The ends lost 0 bases at V and 2 bases at J; junction bases unmatched: 4. This CDR3 is 16 amino acids long. The CDR3 coding sequence is TGTGCCAGCAGCCAAGACCCTACTAGCGGGGCCTACGAGCAGTACTTC. Its protein is CASSQDPTSGAYEQYF.

The chain uses TRBV7-9 and TRBJ2-2; D gene uncertain. Germline lookup yields CDR1 SEHNR and CDR2 FQNEAQ (reference sequence). Trimming cost V 1 base and J 4 bases, with 7 bases left between them. The length of the CDR3 is 14 residues. CDR3 sequence: CASSLGAFTGELFF. CDR3 DNA sequence: TGTGCCAGCAGCTTAGGGGCGTTCACCGGGGAGCTGTTTTTT.

V and J are TRBV2 and TRBJ2-7, with 7 nucleotides matching TRBD2. V was pared by 6 bases and J by 7 bases, with 12 bases of the junction left unmatched. The germline V gene has CDR1 SNHLY and CDR2 FYNNEI. The CDR3 has 14 amino acids. CDR3 coding DNA: TGTGCCAGCAGGTCGGTGACGGGAGGCTGGGAGCAGTACTTC. It is translated as CASRSVTGGWEQYF.

The rearrangement uses TRBV5-4 and TRBJ2-4, with D possibly being TRBD1 or TRBD2 (6 bases each). V was shortened by 3 bases and J by 0 bases, with 16 bases between the two germline ends. The length of the CDR3 is 17 residues. Germline values: CDR1 SGHNT, CDR2 YYREEE (reference sequence). The CDR3 DNA reads TGTGCCAGCAGCTCCCAGGACGGGGGCCCAGCCAAAAACATTCAGTACTTC. Amino acids: CASSSQDGGPAKNIQYF.

The chain employs TRBV29-1 and TRBJ1-2; weak D call: TRBD1 (5 bases). This CDR3 has 15 amino acids. The ends were cut back, 6 bases at V and 4 bases at J, with 21 bases in the middle. Germline CDR1 SQVTM, CDR2 ANQGSEA. The CDR3 loop reads CSVGPGWGMSYGYTF. The CDR3 nucleotides read TGCAGCGTGGGGCCAGGTTGGGGGATGAGCTATGGCTACACCTTC.

This rearrangement joins TRBV6-4 to TRBJ1-2; possibly TRBD1 for D (5 bases). Germline V gives CDR1 MRHNA, CDR2 SNTAGT. Trimming removed 0 bases from V and 6 bases from J, with 14 bases in between. The CDR3 contains 15 residues. CDR3 DNA sequence: TGTGCCAGCAGTGACTCGAGGGCAGGGAAGGATGGCTACACCTTC. This codes for CASSDSRAGKDGYTF.

As concerns this clone: A much larger clone is a single base away; this may be a read error. DNA of the CDR3: TGTGCCAGCAGCTCCTCGGCCTGGAGCGGGGGCTACGAGCGGTACTTC. Its translation is CASSSSAWSGGYERYF. V gene TRBV7-3 combines with J gene TRBJ2-7, with 8 positions matching TRBD2. There are 16 residues in the CDR3. In germline, CDR1 is SGHTA, CDR2 FQGTGA.